What follows is one TCR beta chain and its context. The repertoire was sequenced with immunoSEQ multiplex PCR; TCRdb's copy has only in-frame clones and lacks some. The sample lists approximately 180,000 clones, 94% seen once, with 1.3% to 1.5% in the top ten. This sample stems from a study of control samples from healthy donors and cancer patients. Germline CDR1 is SGHNT and CDR2 is YYREEE (reference sequence). This CDR3 has 15 amino acids. Trimming took off 3 bases at V and 8 bases at J, with 17 bases between the two ends. Material: blood. V and J are TRBV5-4 and TRBJ1-4; maybe TRBD1 (6 bases). The sequence was obtained from a woman younger than 35 in good health. The CDR3 DNA follows: TGTGCCAGCAGCTCCAACACAGGGATCGGCGAAAAACTGTTTTTT. As protein: CASSSNTGIGEKLFF.